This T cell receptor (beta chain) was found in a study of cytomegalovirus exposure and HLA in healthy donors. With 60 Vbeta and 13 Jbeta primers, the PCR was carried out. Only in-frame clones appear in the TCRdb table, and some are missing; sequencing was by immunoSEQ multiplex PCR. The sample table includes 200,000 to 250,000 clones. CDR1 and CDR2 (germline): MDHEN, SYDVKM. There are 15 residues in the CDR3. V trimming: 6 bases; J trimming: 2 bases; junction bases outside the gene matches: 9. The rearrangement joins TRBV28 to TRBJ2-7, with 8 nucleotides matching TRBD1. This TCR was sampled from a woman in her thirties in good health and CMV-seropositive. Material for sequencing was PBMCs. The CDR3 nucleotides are TGTGCCAGCAGCCATTTGACAGGGGACCCCTACGAGCAGTACTTC. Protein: CASSHLTGDPYEQYF. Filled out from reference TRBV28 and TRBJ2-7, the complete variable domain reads DVKVTQSSRYLVKRTGEKVFLECVQDMDHENMFWYRQDPGLGLRLIYFSYDVKMKEKGDIPEGYSVSREKKERFSLILESASTNQTSMYLCASSHLTGDPYEQYFGPGTRLTVT.